These 28 T cell receptor beta chains were all obtained from the same sample, sequenced in a study of T-cell reconstitution after alpha-beta-depleted transplantation in children. The TCRbeta library incorporated unique molecular identifiers. Each CDR3 protein is one row after TCRdb ran MiXCR on the PCR reads. In the table there are some 200,000 distinct CDR3 sequences, roughly 7.1% of which are singletons. The sample here was PBMCs, taken before TCRalphabeta/CD19-depleted stem cell transplant. The receptor set was obtained from a boy under 10 years old with acute lymphoblastic leukemia, due to receive a stem cell transplant.

This chain joins TRBV11-1 and TRBJ2-1, with TRBD2 as a possible D gene (6 bases). The germline gives CDR1 SGHAT, CDR2 FQDESV (reference sequence). This CDR3 has 16 residues. Between the trimmed V and J ends, which lost 1 base and 2 bases, there was a span of 12 bases. In DNA form, the CDR3 reads TGTGCCAGCAGCTTAGAGCTCCAGCGGGCCTACAATGAGCAGTTCTTC. It encodes CASSLELQRAYNEQFF.

The J gene is TRBJ1-1, the V gene TRBV2; D unresolved. Trimming shortened V by 3 bases and J by 0 bases, and 5 bases separated the two germline ends. Germline V gives CDR1 SNHLY, CDR2 FYNNEI. This CDR3 spans 13 amino acids. The CDR3 reads CASSDEMNTEAFF. The CDR3, as DNA: TGTGCCAGCAGTGATGAGATGAACACTGAAGCTTTCTTT.

There are many counts of this clonotype. The chain uses TRBV7-2 and TRBJ2-1; a weak D match, TRBD1 (6 bases). This CDR3 is built from 17 residues. CDR1 SGHTA and CDR2 FQGNSA come from the germline V gene. Trimming removed 3 bases from V and 1 base from J, with 16 bases in between. In nucleotides, the CDR3 is TGTGCCAGCAGCTTGATGGTGAGGACAGCTTCCTACAATGAGCAGTTCTTC. Translating it yields CASSLMVRTASYNEQFF. The entire variable domain, with the rest obtained from reference TRBV7-2 and TRBJ2-1, is as follows: GAGVSQSPSNKVTEKGKDVELRCDPISGHTALYWYRQSLGQGLEFLIYFQGNSAPDKSGLPSDRFSAERTGGSVSTLTIQRTQQEDSAVYLCASSLMVRTASYNEQFFGPGTRLTVL.

Ten or more counts support this clonotype. J is TRBJ1-3 and V is TRBV29-1; no firm D call. Trimming removed 6 bases from V and 3 bases from J, with 12 bases in between. The CDR3 runs to 13 residues. Looked up from germline, CDR1 is SQVTM and CDR2 is ANQGSEA. Here the CDR3 reads CSVGPLYGNTIYF. CDR3 DNA: TGCAGCGTGGGTCCCCTATATGGAAACACCATATATTTT.

The sample holds many counts of this clonotype. The chain combines TRBV7-9 with TRBJ2-1; TRBD2 agrees at 9 bases. The CDR3 spans 19 residues. The V segment lost 1 base and the J segment 5 bases; nucleotides outside the gene matches: 15. Germline V gene sequence: CDR1 SEHNR, CDR2 FQNEAQ (reference sequence). The CDR3 here is CASSLGAGLAGLGNNEQFF. Here the CDR3 DNA reads TGTGCCAGCAGCTTAGGTGCTGGGCTAGCGGGATTGGGCAACAATGAGCAGTTCTTC.

This clonotype was found many times. The chain couples TRBV20-1 to TRBJ1-1; D is unclear. The CDR3 is 13 residues long. Trimming shortened V by 2 bases and J by 4 bases, and 11 bases separated the two germline ends. Germline CDR1 is DFQATT and CDR2 is SNEGSKA (reference sequence). The CDR3 DNA sequence: TGCAGTGCTAGATTATTGGCGGGCACTGAAGCTTTCTTT. Amino acid sequence: CSARLLAGTEAFF.

The V call is TRBV13, the J call TRBJ2-1; 9 nucleotides align to TRBD2. In germline, CDR1 is PRHDT, CDR2 FYEKMQ (reference sequence). The CDR3 runs to 18 residues. V lost 4 bases, J lost 9 bases, and 19 bases stayed unmatched. CDR3 bases: TGTGCCAGCAGCTCAGTCGCCGCACTAGCGGGTCGGCAGAGTGAGCAGTTCTTC. Translated, it gives CASSSVAALAGRQSEQFF.

This clonotype was seen at least ten times. This CDR3 is CSVASRLLENNEQFF. The DNA for the CDR3 is TGCAGCGTTGCAAGTAGACTCCTCGAAAACAATGAGCAGTTCTTC. The chain links TRBV29-1 to TRBJ2-1; D call uncertain. Germline CDR1 SQVTM, CDR2 ANQGSEA. V dropped 4 bases and J dropped 5 bases, with 18 bases sitting between them. The CDR3 consists of 15 residues.

This clonotype was detected many times. This chain joins TRBV6-2 or TRBV6-3 and TRBJ2-1; maybe TRBD2 (6 bases). V shed 3 bases and J shed 10 bases, with 10 bases lying between them. Germline lookup yields CDR1 MNHEY and CDR2 SVGEGT. The CDR3 spans 12 residues. CDR3 sequence reads: CASSYLAGEQFF. DNA of the CDR3: TGTGCCAGCAGTTATCTGGCGGGGGAGCAGTTCTTC.

In regard to this clonotype: Possible read error: a much larger clone is one base away. The rearrangement uses TRBV14 and TRBJ2-3; D may be TRBD2 (5 bases). The germline V gene encodes CDR1 SGHDN and CDR2 FVKESK. V lost 0 bases and J lost 6, with 16 bases in between. The CDR3 contains 16 residues. The CDR3 region has the DNA TGTGCCAGCAGCCAAGATCTCTCAGAGGGCCGGGATACGCAGTATTTT. It codes for CASSQDLSEGRDTQYF.

This clonotype appeared many times. This chain connects TRBV29-1 to TRBJ2-3; TRBD2 might be the D (6 bases). Deletions cut 3 bases from V and 8 bases from J, with 9 bases between. The CDR3 length is 11 residues. Germline V gives CDR1 SQVTM, CDR2 ANQGSEA. The CDR3 coding sequence is TGCAGCGTTGACTCGCGGGGTACGCAGTATTTT. Protein sequence: CSVDSRGTQYF.

This clonotype was recorded at least ten times. Written as DNA, the CDR3 is TGCAGCGTCGGGGGACAGGGGAACACTGAAGCTTTCTTT. Translated, it gives CSVGGQGNTEAFF. The rearrangement joins TRBV29-1 to TRBJ1-1; 9 nucleotides match TRBD1. Germline V gives CDR1 SQVTM, CDR2 ANQGSEA. The CDR3 covers 13 residues. Unmatched junction bases numbered 3, after V lost 6 bases and J lost 1 base.

For this clonotype: This may come from a read error, since a much larger clone is one base off. The rearrangement uses TRBV6-1 and TRBJ2-7; TRBD1 is a possible D gene (5 bases). From germline, CDR1 is MNHNS and CDR2 SASEGT. The CDR3 runs to 14 residues. The CDR3 sequence: CSSSEQAAGDEQYF. The CDR3 nucleotides read TGTTCCAGCAGTGAACAGGCTGCTGGGGACGAGCAGTACTTC.

This clonotype was seen many times. V usage is TRBV28 and J usage is TRBJ2-2; 12 bases are shared with TRBD2. Per the germline V gene, CDR1 is MDHEN and CDR2 is SYDVKM. The CDR3 consists of 16 residues. V lost 6 bases and J lost 7; bases outside the gene matches: 9. The CDR3 sequence: CASSSLAGGPVGELFF. CDR3 nucleotides: TGTGCCAGCAGCTCCCTAGCGGGGGGGCCTGTCGGGGAGCTGTTTTTT. The full variable domain, rest sourced from reference TRBV28 and TRBJ2-2, is DVKVTQSSRYLVKRTGEKVFLECVQDMDHENMFWYRQDPGLGLRLIYFSYDVKMKEKGDIPEGYSVSREKKERFSLILESASTNQTSMYLCASSSLAGGPVGELFFGEGSRLTVL.

This clonotype was seen repeatedly, ten times or more. The genes are TRBV10-3 and TRBJ2-5, with D perhaps being TRBD1 or TRBD2 (6 bases each). The V and J ends lost 8 bases and 5 bases respectively, with 15 bases between them. This CDR3 region has 13 residues. From germline, CDR1 is ENHRY and CDR2 SYGVKD. CDR3 protein: CAIGSGGLETQYF. The CDR3 bases are TGTGCCATCGGTTCTGGGGGGCTGGAGACCCAGTACTTC.

The chain is built from TRBV7-4 and TRBJ2-1; 9 nucleotides match TRBD2. V was clipped by 0 bases and J by 10 bases; unmatched bases: 13. The CDR3 spans 17 residues. CDR1 SGHVT and CDR2 SQSDAQ come from the germline V gene. CDR3 amino acids: CASSLAQSGGSSGEQFF. The CDR3 nucleotides read TGTGCCAGCAGCTTAGCGCAGAGCGGGGGGTCCTCGGGGGAGCAGTTCTTC.

The CDR3 loop reads CASSLGQGTGGYTF. The CDR3 DNA reads TGCGCCAGCAGCTTGGGACAGGGGACCGGTGGCTACACCTTC. The rearrangement uses TRBV5-1 and TRBJ1-2, with TRBD1 matching over 8 bases. Losses at the gene ends were 0 bases for V and 7 bases for J; bases not matched to a gene: 5. Germline V CDR1 and CDR2: SGHRS, YFSETQ. This CDR3 region has 14 residues.

Only a few counts were recorded for this clonotype. The chain joins TRBV5-1 to TRBJ2-5, with 8 bases aligning to TRBD1. With 3 bases clipped from V and 5 bases from J, the junction kept 6 bases outside the gene matches. CDR1 and CDR2 from the germline V gene are SGHRS and YFSETQ. The CDR3 covers 14 residues. The CDR3 reads CASSSGGVWETQYF. CDR3 DNA: TGCGCCAGCAGCTCAGGGGGCGTTTGGGAGACCCAGTACTTC.

The genes are TRBV24-1 and TRBJ1-2, with D possibly TRBD1 on 6 matching bases. The CDR3 is 14 residues long. V was shortened by 5 bases and J by 4 bases, with 13 bases between the two germline ends. CDR1 KGHDR and CDR2 SFDVKD come from the germline V gene. As DNA, the CDR3 is TGTGCCACCAGTGCCCCCGAGGACAGCTATGGCTACACCTTC. Translated: CATSAPEDSYGYTF.

At least ten counts were recorded for this clonotype. The chain combines TRBV29-1 with TRBJ2-7; TRBD2 is a possible D gene (5 bases). The V end was cut by 6 bases, the J end by 4 bases, with 22 bases between. The V gene's germline CDR1 is SQVTM and CDR2 ANQGSEA. This CDR3 is built from 15 residues. CDR3 loop: CSVAPRASPWYEQYF. In DNA form, the CDR3 reads TGCAGCGTCGCACCGAGGGCGTCTCCGTGGTACGAGCAGTACTTC.

This clonotype was seen a few times. The rearrangement joins TRBV28 to TRBJ1-5; unclear D gene. V shed 3 bases and J shed 6 bases, with 12 bases lying between them. This CDR3 contains 14 residues. Germline lookup yields CDR1 MDHEN and CDR2 SYDVKM. This CDR3 is CASSFPVGAQPQHF. CDR3 nucleotide sequence: TGTGCCAGCAGTTTCCCAGTGGGAGCTCAGCCCCAGCATTTT.

This clonotype was detected ten times or more. The CDR3 reads CASSPTGISYEQYF. In DNA, the CDR3 is TGCGCCAGCAGCCCGACAGGGATCTCCTACGAGCAGTACTTC. The genes are TRBV5-1 and TRBJ2-7, with 7 bases aligning to TRBD1. The length of the CDR3 is 14 residues. Trimming took 4 bases from V and 0 from J; bases not matched to a gene: 4. Per germline, CDR1 SGHRS and CDR2 YFSETQ. Drawing the rest from reference TRBV5-1 and TRBJ2-7, the complete variable domain is KAGVTQTPRYLIKTRGQQVTLSCSPISGHRSVSWYQQTPGQGLQFLFEYFSETQRNKGNFPGRFSGRQFSNSRSEMNVSTLELGDSALYLCASSPTGISYEQYFGPGTRLTVT.

The J gene is TRBJ2-7, the V gene TRBV9; TRBD1 aligns across 7 bases. V gave up 3 bases and J gave up 1 base; unmatched junction bases: 7. The length of the CDR3 is 15 residues. Germline V CDR1 and CDR2: SGDLS, YYNGEE. In DNA, the CDR3 is TGTGCCAGCAGCGCGGGCTCGACAGGGTCCTACGAGCAGTACTTC. Protein product: CASSAGSTGSYEQYF.

This clonotype was detected many times. J is TRBJ1-1 and V is TRBV6-2 or TRBV6-3; D not certain. Trimming removed 2 bases at V and 5 bases at J, with 15 bases between. Germline CDR1 reads MNHEY; CDR2 reads SVGEGT. The length of the CDR3 is 15 residues. The CDR3 DNA is TGTGCCAGCAGTTACCTGCTCTCACGGAGTACTGAAGCTTTCTTT. Protein product: CASSYLLSRSTEAFF.

The chain uses TRBV28 and TRBJ2-3; 8 positions match TRBD1. Germline values: CDR1 MDHEN, CDR2 SYDVKM. The V gene end was trimmed by 1 base and the J gene end by 2 bases; junction bases not matched to a gene: 8. This CDR3 is 17 amino acids long. For the CDR3, the DNA is TGTGCCAGCAGTTTATTTCCAGGGGGCCTAACCACAGATACGCAGTATTTT. The encoded protein is CASSLFPGGLTTDTQYF. The full variable domain, with the rest looked up from reference TRBV28 and TRBJ2-3, is DVKVTQSSRYLVKRTGEKVFLECVQDMDHENMFWYRQDPGLGLRLIYFSYDVKMKEKGDIPEGYSVSREKKERFSLILESASTNQTSMYLCASSLFPGGLTTDTQYFGPGTRLTVL.

This clonotype was seen repeatedly, ten times or more. The chain has TRBV5-1 and TRBJ2-3; D not certain. The CDR3 length is 15 residues. V was pared by 3 bases and J by 5 bases, with 16 bases between. Germline assignment: CDR1 SGHRS and CDR2 YFSETQ. The DNA of the CDR3 is TGCGCCAGCAGCTCTGGCGCTCCACCGCTAGATACGCAGTATTTT. Translating it yields CASSSGAPPLDTQYF. Using reference TRBV5-1 and TRBJ2-3 for the parts outside the CDR3, the full variable domain is KAGVTQTPRYLIKTRGQQVTLSCSPISGHRSVSWYQQTPGQGLQFLFEYFSETQRNKGNFPGRFSGRQFSNSRSEMNVSTLELGDSALYLCASSSGAPPLDTQYFGPGTRLTVL.

Ten or more counts support this clonotype. The V and J genes are TRBV27 and TRBJ2-7; 9 positions match TRBD1. J was trimmed by 2 bases and V by 10 bases; bases with no gene match: 9. CDR3 size: 14 residues. Germline V gene sequence: CDR1 MNHEY, CDR2 SMNVEV (reference sequence). The DNA for the CDR3 is TGTGCCACCTGGACCGGGACAGGGCCCTACGAGCAGTACTTC. This encodes CATWTGTGPYEQYF.

V and J are TRBV7-2 and TRBJ2-2; D remains unclear. Trimming removed 5 bases at V and 8 bases at J, with 9 bases between. CDR1 and CDR2 from the germline V gene are SGHTA and FQGNSA. The CDR3 runs to 12 residues. This CDR3 is CASSPYMGELFF. The CDR3 DNA follows: TGTGCCAGCAGCCCGTATATGGGGGAGCTGTTTTTT.